This T cell receptor beta chain derives from a study of T cells in Graves' hyperthyroidism and ophthalmopathy. Whole-study results and caveats: For ophthalmopathy, model prediction preceded onset by a median 6.5 months. Most clonotypes expanded in thyroid above 0.001 were likewise present in blood.

Exclusions: uncontrolled infection, other autoimmune disease, pregnancy, lactation. Diagnoses used clinical symptoms, serum thyroxine and TRAb, thyroid ultrasound and orbital computed tomography. This clonotype was picked up many times. Its antigen is unknown. This CDR3 has 12 residues. Trimming removed 6 bases at V and 8 bases at J, with 10 bases between. Amplification yielded TCR beta CDR3 regions, with RNA transcripts as the source. With the HTBI primer set, the TCR CDR3 went through a first round of RT-PCR. MiXCR was run by TCRdb on the multiplex PCR reads, yielding one entry per CDR3 protein. The sample lists roughly 300,000 distinct CDR3 sequences; about 20% were seen once.

The genes are TRBV12-3 or TRBV12-4 and TRBJ1-4; maybe TRBD1 (5 bases). Sequencing was performed on blood. The origin of this receptor is a woman aged 45 to 65 with Graves' hyperthyroidism. The chain's CDR3 is CASSSREEKLFF. In DNA form, the CDR3 reads TGTGCCAGCAGCTCCAGGGAGGAAAAACTGTTTTTT.